This T cell receptor beta chain was captured in a study of T-cell memory formation after mild COVID-19 (dated by TCRdb to the early 2020s). About the investigation overall: TCR sequence clusters from the two donors were found to be largely donor specific. In a couple of donors, T-cell clones that expanded and contracted after mild COVID-19 were tracked by sequencing TCRalpha and TCRbeta repertoires over time. The cohort was made up of two young adult volunteers, one female and one male, who were previously healthy.

These reads were obtained on an Illumina NovaSeq 6000. TCRalpha and TCRbeta cDNA libraries were constructed by 5'RACE with constant-segment primers, with sample barcodes and unique molecular identifiers being introduced. Trizol reagent was used to extract RNA from every sample. Amplification of the libraries took two PCR steps, and the second step added a second sample barcode plus Illumina TruSeq adapters. Sequencing of libraries was performed on an Illumina NovaSeq with 2 x 150 bp paired-end reads. The authors' analysis ran thus. Demultiplexing of reads and collapsing into UMI-guided consensus sequences were performed with migec v1.2.7. Using mixcr v2.1.11, UMI consensuses were aligned to TRA and TRB V and J templates and then assembled into clonotypes. A clonotype was counted as expanded or contracted only when both edgeR and NoisET called the clonotype significant, with the noise models trained on biological replicates. For edgeR calls, the cutoffs were a false discovery rate-adjusted p below 0.01 and a log2 fold-change threshold of 1. As an exploratory analysis of dynamics, PCA with hierarchical clustering was applied to max-normalized trajectories of the 1000 most abundant clonotypes. The CD4 or CD8 phenotype of responding clones was assigned using the separately sequenced CD4+ and CD8+ repertoires. The raw public reads went through TCRdb reprocessing: fastp at Q25, MiXCR clone calling, in-frame beta chains kept. Every CDR3 protein is listed once, alongside the most common genes and DNA of its rows. These V and J calls rely on TCRdb rather than the paper's analysis. Across this sample there are around 300,000 distinct CDR3 sequences, with roughly 13% seen only once. The top ten constitute around a fifth of the sample.

The germline V gene provides CDR1 SGHVS and CDR2 FNYEAQ. V lost 5 bases and J lost 1 base, and the count of bases not matched to a germline gene is 10. Including the terminal cysteine and phenylalanine, the CDR3 comprises 18 residues. Only CDR3 DNA is held: 54 bases, read in frame from base 1. Ficoll-Paque density gradient centrifugation was the method used to isolate PBMCs. The investigation overall reported the following: The detection of some responding clones in pre-infection memory suggests that pre-existing cross-reactive memory T cells joined the SARS-CoV-2 response. Balanced CD4/CD8 phenotypes were observed for clones contracting from day 15 to 85, whereas a bias towards CD4+ was observed for a second wave of clones expanding from day 15 to 37. Only a couple of mild cases were covered in the study, and larger cohorts including severe cases with pre-infection samples were considered necessary. Contracting CD4+ clones were found mainly in CM and EM memory subsets, while CD8+ clones were enriched in EMRA. SARS-CoV-2 specificity of the second-wave clones peaking on day 37 was not confirmed.

This clonotype was seen only a few times. Which antigen it targets is not known. Per-base quality was not reported, and no clone a single base away is much larger than it. The chain links TRBV7-6 with TRBJ2-7; 14 central bases correspond to TRBD2. The sequenced sample consisted of PBMCs or a T cell subset sorted from them (not recorded which). The clonotype comes from a man between 18 and 35 years old who had mild COVID-19 (a few samples of this study predate the infection). The sample titles of this study are shuffled in the database, so cell type and time point are left out; the donor was told from shared clones. The CDR3 reads CASSPRTSGGPDSYEQYF. Here is the DNA: TGTGCCAGCAGCCCTCGGACTAGCGGGGGGCCTGATTCCTACGAGCAGTACTTC.